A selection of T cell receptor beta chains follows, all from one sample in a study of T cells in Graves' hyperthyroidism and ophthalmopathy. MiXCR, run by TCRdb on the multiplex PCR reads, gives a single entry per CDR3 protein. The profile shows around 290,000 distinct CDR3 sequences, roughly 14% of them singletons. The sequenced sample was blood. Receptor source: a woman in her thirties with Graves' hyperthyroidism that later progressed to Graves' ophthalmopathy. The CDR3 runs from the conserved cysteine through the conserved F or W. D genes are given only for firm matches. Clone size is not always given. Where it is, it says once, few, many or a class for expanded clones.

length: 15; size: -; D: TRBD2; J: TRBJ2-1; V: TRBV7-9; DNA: TGTGCCAGCAGCTTAACTAGCGGGAGTCGGGATGAGCAGTTCTTC; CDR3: CASSLTSGSRDEQFF
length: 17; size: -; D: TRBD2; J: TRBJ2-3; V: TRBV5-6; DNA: TGTGCCAGCAGCCTCTACCTGGCTAGCGGACACACAGATACGCAGTATTTT; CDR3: CASSLYLASGHTDTQYF
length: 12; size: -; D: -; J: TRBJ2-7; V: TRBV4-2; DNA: TGTGCCAGCAGTAGTGTTCCCCACGAGCAGTACTTC; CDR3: CASSSVPHEQYF
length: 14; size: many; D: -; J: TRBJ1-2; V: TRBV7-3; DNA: TGTGCCAGCAGCCTTAGAGAGGGGGGCTATGGCTACACCTTC; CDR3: CASSLREGGYGYTF
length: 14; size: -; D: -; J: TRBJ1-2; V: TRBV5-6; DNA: TGTGCCAGCAGCCATCCCGGGAGCTCGGATGGCTACACCTTC; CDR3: CASSHPGSSDGYTF
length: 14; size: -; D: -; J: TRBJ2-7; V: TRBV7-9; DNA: TGTGCCAGCAGCTTAGGAGGGGGGAGCACCGAGCAGTACTTC; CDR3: CASSLGGGSTEQYF
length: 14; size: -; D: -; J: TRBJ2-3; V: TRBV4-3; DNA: TGCGCCAGCAGCCAATGGACCTACACAGATACGCAGTATTTT; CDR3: CASSQWTYTDTQYF
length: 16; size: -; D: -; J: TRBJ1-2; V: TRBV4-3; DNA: TGCGCCAGCAGCTCGGGACCGGGACAAGGGGGGCATGGCTACACCTTC; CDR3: CASSSGPGQGGHGYTF
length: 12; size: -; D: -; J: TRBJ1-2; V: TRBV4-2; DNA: TGTGCCAGCAGCCAAGACAAATATGGCTACACCTTC; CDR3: CASSQDKYGYTF
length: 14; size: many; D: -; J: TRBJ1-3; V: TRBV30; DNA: TGTGCCTGGATGCCGGGGGACTCTGGAAACACCATATATTTT; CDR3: CAWMPGDSGNTIYF
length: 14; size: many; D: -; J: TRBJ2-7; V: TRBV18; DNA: TGTGCCAGCTCTGGAACCGAGGGGCACTACGAGCAGTACTTC; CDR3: CASSGTEGHYEQYF
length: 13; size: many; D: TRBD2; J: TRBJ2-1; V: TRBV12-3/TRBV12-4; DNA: TGTGCCAGCAGCACCAGCGGGAGCGATGAGCAGTTCTTC; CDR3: CASSTSGSDEQFF
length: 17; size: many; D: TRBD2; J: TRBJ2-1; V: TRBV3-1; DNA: TGTGCCAGCAGCCAAGGTTTGGTGGGACTAGAAAACAATGAGCAGTTCTTC; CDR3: CASSQGLVGLENNEQFF
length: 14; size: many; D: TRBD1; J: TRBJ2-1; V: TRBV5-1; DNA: TGCGCCAGCAGCGGGGACAGAGAGCGGAATGAGCAGTTCTTC; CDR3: CASSGDRERNEQFF
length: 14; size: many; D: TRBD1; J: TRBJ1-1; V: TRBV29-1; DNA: TGCAGCGTACGACAGGGTGGGATGAACACTGAAGCTTTCTTT; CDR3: CSVRQGGMNTEAFF
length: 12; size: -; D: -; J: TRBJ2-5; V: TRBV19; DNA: TGTGCCAGTAGTGCTCAGGGGGAGACCCAGTACTTC; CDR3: CASSAQGETQYF
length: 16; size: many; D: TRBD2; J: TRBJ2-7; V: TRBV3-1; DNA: TGTGCCAGCAGCCAAATGCCCCAGGGAGGGAAGGGCGAGCAGTACTTC; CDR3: CASSQMPQGGKGEQYF
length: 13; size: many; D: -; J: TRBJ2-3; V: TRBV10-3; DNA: TGTGCCATCAGCATAACTAGCACAGATACGCAGTATTTT; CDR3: CAISITSTDTQYF
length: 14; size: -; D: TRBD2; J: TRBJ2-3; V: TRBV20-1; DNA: TGCAGTGCCACAACTAGCGGGGCGTGGGATACGCAGTATTTT; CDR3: CSATTSGAWDTQYF
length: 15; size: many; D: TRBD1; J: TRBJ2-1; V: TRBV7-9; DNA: TGTGCCAGCAGCTCCAGACAGGGGGTAGACAATGAGCAGTTCTTC; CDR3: CASSSRQGVDNEQFF
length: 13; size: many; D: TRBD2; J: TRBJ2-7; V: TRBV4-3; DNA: TGCGCCAGCAGCCGCGGGAGTTCGGGAGAGCAGTACTTC; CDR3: CASSRGSSGEQYF
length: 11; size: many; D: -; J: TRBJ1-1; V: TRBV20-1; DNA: TGCAGTGCTGGGGCGAACACTGAAGCTTTCTTT; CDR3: CSAGANTEAFF
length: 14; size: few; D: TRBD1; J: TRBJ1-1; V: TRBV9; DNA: TGTGCCAGCAGCGCAACGACAGGGAACACTGAAGCTCTCTTT; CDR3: CASSATTGNTEALF
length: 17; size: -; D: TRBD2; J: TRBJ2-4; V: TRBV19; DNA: TGTGCCAGTAGTATACGGACTAGCGGGAGGGCCAAAAACATTCAGTACTTC; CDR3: CASSIRTSGRAKNIQYF
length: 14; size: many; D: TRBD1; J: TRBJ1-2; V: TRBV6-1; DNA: TGTGCCAGCAGCTACCGGGACAGCCCCTATGGCTACACCTTC; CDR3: CASSYRDSPYGYTF
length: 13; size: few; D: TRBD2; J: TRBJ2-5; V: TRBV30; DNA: TGTGCCTGGAGTGTCGGACTAGTGGAGACCCAGTACTTC; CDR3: CAWSVGLVETQYF
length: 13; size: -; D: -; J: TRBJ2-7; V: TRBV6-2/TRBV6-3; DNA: TGTGCCAGCAGATCGACCGAAGCCTACGAGCAGTACTTC; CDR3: CASRSTEAYEQYF
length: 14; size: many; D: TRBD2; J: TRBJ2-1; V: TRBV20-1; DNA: TGCAGTGCTAGGGGGGGGAGAACCTACAATGAGCAGTTCTTC; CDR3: CSARGGRTYNEQFF
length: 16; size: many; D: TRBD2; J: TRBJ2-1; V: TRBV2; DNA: TGTGCCAGCAGTGCCTCGACTAGCGGGAGGGCTGATGAGCAGTTCTTC; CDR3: CASSASTSGRADEQFF
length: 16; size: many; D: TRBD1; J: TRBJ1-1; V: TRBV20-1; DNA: TGCAGTGCTAAACCCGGGACAGGGTTCATGAACACTGAAGCTTTCTTT; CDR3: CSAKPGTGFMNTEAFF
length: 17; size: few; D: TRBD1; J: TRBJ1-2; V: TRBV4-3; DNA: TGCGCCAGCAGCCCGGGGGAACAGACAGGGGCTAACTATGGCTACACCTTC; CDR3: CASSPGEQTGANYGYTF
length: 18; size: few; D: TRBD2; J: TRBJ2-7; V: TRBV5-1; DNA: TGCGCCAGCAGCCGATCCCGCGGGACTAGCGGGAGCTTCTACGAGCAGTACTTC; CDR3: CASSRSRGTSGSFYEQYF
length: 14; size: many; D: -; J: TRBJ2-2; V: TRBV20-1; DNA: TGCAGTGCAAGGGGGACAAGGAACACCGGGGAGCTGTTTTTT; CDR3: CSARGTRNTGELFF
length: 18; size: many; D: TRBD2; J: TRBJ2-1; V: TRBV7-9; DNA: TGTGCCAGCAGCCTAACTAAACGACTAGCGGGGAACTACAATGAGCAGTTCTTC; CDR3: CASSLTKRLAGNYNEQFF
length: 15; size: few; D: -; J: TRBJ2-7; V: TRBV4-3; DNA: TGCGCCAGCAGCCAAGAATTCCAGGGGGGGTACGGGCAGTACTTC; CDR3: CASSQEFQGGYGQYF
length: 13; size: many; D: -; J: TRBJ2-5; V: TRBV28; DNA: TGTGCCAGCAGTTTGGGGGGCCCGGTGACCCAGTACTTC; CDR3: CASSLGGPVTQYF
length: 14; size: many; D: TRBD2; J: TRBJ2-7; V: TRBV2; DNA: TGTGCCAGCAGGAGACTAGCGGGAGTCAACGAGCAGTACTTC; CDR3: CASRRLAGVNEQYF
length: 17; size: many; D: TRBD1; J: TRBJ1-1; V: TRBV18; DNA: TGTGCCAGCTCAACTTCCCAGGGGGCGGTCGGGGACACTGAAGCTTTCTTT; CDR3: CASSTSQGAVGDTEAFF
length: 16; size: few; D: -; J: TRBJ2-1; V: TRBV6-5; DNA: TGTGCCAGCAGTTACTCGGCTACAGTCGAGATCCATGAGCAGTTCTTC; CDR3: CASSYSATVEIHEQFF
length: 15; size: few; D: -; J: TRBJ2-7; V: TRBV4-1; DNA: TGCGCCAGCAGCAGGACTCAGGGGCTCCACTACGAGCAGTACTTC; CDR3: CASSRTQGLHYEQYF
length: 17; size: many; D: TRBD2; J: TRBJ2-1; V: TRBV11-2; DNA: TGTGCCAGCTCAGCTATCCAACTAGCGGGCGGATACAATGAGCAGTTCTTC; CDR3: CASSAIQLAGGYNEQFF
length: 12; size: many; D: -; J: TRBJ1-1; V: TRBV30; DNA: TGTGCCTGGAATCAGGCTAACACTGAAGCTTTCTTT; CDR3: CAWNQANTEAFF
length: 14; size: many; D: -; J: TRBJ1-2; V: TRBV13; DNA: TGTGCCAGCAGCTTAGGCCCGAGATACTATGGCTACACCTTC; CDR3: CASSLGPRYYGYTF
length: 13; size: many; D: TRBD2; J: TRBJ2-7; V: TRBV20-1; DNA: TGCAGTGCTACCGCAGCGGGGCGTTACGAGCAGTACTTC; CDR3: CSATAAGRYEQYF
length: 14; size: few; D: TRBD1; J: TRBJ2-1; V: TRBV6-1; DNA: TGTGCCACTAAACGGGACAGCTCCTACAATGAGCAGTTCTTC; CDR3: CATKRDSSYNEQFF
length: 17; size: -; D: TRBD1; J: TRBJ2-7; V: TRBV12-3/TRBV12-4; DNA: TGTGCCAGCAGCCCTTACACGTGGACAGGGAAATCCTACGAGCAGTACTTC; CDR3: CASSPYTWTGKSYEQYF
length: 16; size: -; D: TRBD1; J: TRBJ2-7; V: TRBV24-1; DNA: TGTGCCACCAGTGAGTCCCGGGACAGGGATCCCTACGAGCAGTACTTC; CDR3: CATSESRDRDPYEQYF
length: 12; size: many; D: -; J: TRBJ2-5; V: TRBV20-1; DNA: TGCAGTGCTGGGACACCCGGAGAGACCCAGTACTTC; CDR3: CSAGTPGETQYF
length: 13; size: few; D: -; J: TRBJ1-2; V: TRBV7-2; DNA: TGTGCCAGCACCAACATATGGAACTATGGCTACACCTTC; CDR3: CASTNIWNYGYTF
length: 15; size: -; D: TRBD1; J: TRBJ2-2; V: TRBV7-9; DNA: TGTGCCAGCAGCTTGACAGGGATCGGCACCGGGGAGCTGTTTTTT; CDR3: CASSLTGIGTGELFF
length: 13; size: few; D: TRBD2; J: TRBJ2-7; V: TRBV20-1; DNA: TGCAGTGCGCAACCGGGACTAGCCTACGAGCAGTACTTC; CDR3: CSAQPGLAYEQYF
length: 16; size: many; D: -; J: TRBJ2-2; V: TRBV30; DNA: TGTGCCTGGAATAGCGTTGCAACCGAGGGCACCGGGGAGCTGTTTTTT; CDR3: CAWNSVATEGTGELFF
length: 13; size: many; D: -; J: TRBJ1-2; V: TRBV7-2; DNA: TGTGCCAGCAGCCCCCGAGGCCACGATGGCTACACCTTC; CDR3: CASSPRGHDGYTF
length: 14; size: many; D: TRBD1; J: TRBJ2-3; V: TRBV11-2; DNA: TGTGCCAGTGGGGACAGGGAGTTCACAGATACGCAGTATTTT; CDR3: CASGDREFTDTQYF
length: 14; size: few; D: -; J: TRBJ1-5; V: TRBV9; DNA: TGTGCCAGCAGCGTAGCAGGGGTGAATCAGCCCCAGCATTTT; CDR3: CASSVAGVNQPQHF